The T cell receptor beta chain under discussion was sequenced for a study of cytomegalovirus exposure and HLA in healthy donors (dated by TCRdb to the late 2010s). At the level of the whole study: An earlier analysis of fewer than 750 of the donors reported 276 Gb of sequence data and some 110 million unique TCR beta sequences obtained from roughly 170 million T cells. A separate validation cohort of roughly 120 different subjects was used in addition to the roughly 700-subject first cohort. Rather than using new phenotypic data, the later analysis identified candidate immune exposures from TCR beta sequences and from how often those sequences occurred across donors. The genetic ancestry cluster associated with self-reported Caucasian donors included roughly four fifths of the approximately 410 genotyped donors. Approximately 300 gigabases of sequencing data and around 80 million unique TCR sequences made up an early release that covered 500 to 700 HLA-typed donors. To predict cytomegalovirus infection status, the study combined high-throughput TCR immunosequencing, statistical association of individual TCRs with disease status, and machine learning. All discovery cohort repertoires had been generated using a single sequencing platform. Roughly 5 DR-DQ haplotypes were handled as single units for association and clustering, since linkage in the cohort was strong. A later analysis re-analyzed previously published TCR beta repertoires from 650 to 800 donors and added high-resolution HLA genotyping to study TCR occurrence patterns. On average, about 200,000 unique TCR beta nucleotide sequences were sequenced per donor among a few hundred genotyped donors of the cohort, with roughly 18% of those sequences being non-productive. HLA typing covered class I and class II loci at four-digit resolution. Donor age, sex, ethnicity and CMV serostatus were collected together with the repertoire data. To decide whether each TCR beta V gene segment behaved as functional or pseudogenic, an earlier analysis of 587 of the donors relied on high-throughput TCR beta sequencing. Using immunosequencing, the study profiled T cell repertoires from around 680 subjects and related those repertoires to cytomegalovirus serostatus. A later genetic analysis took genome-wide SNP genotypes for about 55% of the roughly 700 donors and used that subset as a discovery cohort. The aim of the study was to test whether cataloging public T cell receptors could identify signatures of past pathogen exposure. The number of typed donors differed by locus: 629-630 for A, B, C, DRB1 and DQB1; 522 for DQA1; around 610 for DPA1; and approximately 450 for DPB1.

There are 15 amino acids in the CDR3, from cysteine to phenylalanine inclusive. The DNA shown is the 45-base CDR3, in frame from base 1. According to the germline V gene, CDR1 reads MNHEY and CDR2 reads SVGAGI. V and J are trimmed by 10 bases and 1 base, and the gene matches miss 11 bases of the junction. Turning to this clone: The antigen it binds to is not known. Qualities for individual bases were not recorded, and no much larger clone is one base off.

The cohort comprised some 700 healthy bone marrow donors. All cohort members were sampled while nominally healthy, although unrecorded immune exposures were likely present. The donor was CMV seronegative and was included in the group of about 350 seronegative cohort members. Every donor gave a peripheral blood sample, and the peripheral blood mononuclear cells from that sample were used for TCR beta sequencing. Genomic DNA extraction from the blood cell samples was performed with the Qiagen DNeasy Blood Extraction Kit. What the study reported, not specific to this receptor: Correlated functional status among segregating V segments might be attributable to linkage disequilibrium, but an unknown experimental factor could not be ruled out. The authors suggested that the approach could potentially be extended to other disease states and immunological phenotypes. In a later analysis, HLA-associated TCR beta chains showed more clonal expansion and lower generation probabilities than non-associated chains that were equally common. The study listed 164 TCR beta chains as associated with cytomegalovirus. Some IMGT-functional V segments, including TRBV6-2 and TRBV6-3, could not be distinguished by the 87-base-pair reads and were therefore excluded. The presence/absence analyses assumed that sequencing depth was roughly uniform across donors, and that assumption may not be true. In vitro tests confirmed that a few of the cytomegalovirus-associated TCR beta chains recognize cytomegalovirus antigens. About 15 rarely observed V segments, including chromosome 9 orphons, were excluded from the earlier analysis of several hundred of the donors because counts were too low. The only immune exposure information available for the cohort was CMV serostatus. A cluster of highly shared sequence variants was judged likely to be a technical artifact of the sequencing pipeline. A further reported finding was that TCR beta sequences accurately predicted the HLA-A and HLA-B alleles for most subjects in the first cohort. Specific HLA alleles were associated with roughly 16,000 TCR beta sequences at a false discovery rate of 0.05 in a later analysis. Broadly in line with IMGT annotations, most TCR beta V segments showed up in productive rearrangements about 87% or about 30% of the time in an earlier analysis of roughly 590 of the donors. Across donors, most TCR sequences were observed very rarely, whereas some public TCRs were present in many individuals. Strong co-occurrence of HLA alleles, especially DR and DQ, made assigning TCR associations to individual alleles difficult. Because HLA typing was unavailable for some donors at each locus, only the typed subset was used in association tests. In both the original and validation cohorts, the classifier was reported to diagnose cytomegalovirus status with high specificity and sensitivity. In a later analysis, TCR association rates were found to vary across HLA loci, with the most associated TCRs seen for DRB1 alleles and the fewest for HLA-C alleles. In this cohort, only TCR beta chains were sequenced, and detectable features were limited by the absence of alpha or paired-chain data. A later genetic analysis associated a missense DCLRE1C variant with V-gene and J-gene trimming of TCR beta chains, and an independent cohort replicated the association. A later analysis found that most CMV-associated TCR beta chains appeared HLA-restricted, with HLA associations seemingly driven largely by CMV exposure. Several of the top co-occurrence clusters appeared to be linked to parvovirus B19, influenza, CMV and Epstein-Barr virus, according to a later analysis. Compared with the 666-donor mean, donors in an Asian-associated ancestry cluster had fewer N-insertions in productive TCRs, according to a later genetic analysis.

Library construction relied on the immunoSEQ multiplex PCR assay. The multiplex PCR relied on a mix of 60 forward primers for TCR Vbeta segments and 13 reverse primers for TCR Jbeta segments. Amplification of the CDR3 region of rearranged TCR beta genes was performed with a multiplex PCR assay on genomic DNA. On the Illumina HiSeq System, the amplified TCR beta libraries were sequenced as 87-base-pair reads. Per the original workflow: Across the 700 or so repertoires, a later analysis counted tens of millions of unique TCR beta chains, around 11 million of which were shared by at least two donors. To remove PCR and sequencing errors, raw reads were error-corrected and collapsed into unique sequences using a nearest-neighbor algorithm that merged closely related sequences. To assign V, D and J gene segments, CDR3 sequences were aligned to IMGT reference sequences. For a sequence to be retained, at least a six-nucleotide match to both a V gene segment and a J gene segment was required. A rearrangement counted as productive if the CDR3 had no stop codons and remained in frame with V and J, and every other rearrangement counted as non-productive. CDR3 was defined according to IMGT convention as the region running from the second conserved V-encoded cysteine to the conserved J-encoded phenylalanine. The earlier analysis of about 610 of the donors excluded any sequence lacking an unambiguous match to a single V gene segment. In an earlier analysis of 500 to 750 of the donors, V segments were called functional above 56.7% productive rearrangements and were called segregating when the between-donor standard deviation exceeded 5%. To diagnose cytomegalovirus status from the catalog of TCR beta chain sequences, a statistical classification framework was built. A later analysis assigned V and J genes by comparing TCR nucleotide sequences with IMGT/GENE-DB human TR gene sequences. In a later analysis, CDR3 sequences and most-parsimonious VDJ recombination scenarios were assigned using the TCRdist pipeline. In a later analysis, every TCR beta chain was defined by the combination of its CDR3 amino acid sequence and its V-gene family, and reads without a unique V-gene family were dropped. A later analysis removed 500 to 600 highly shared, low-generation-probability nucleotide sequences to deal with suspected cross-contamination and a sequencing artifact. In a later analysis, a clonal expansion index was calculated for each public chain from normalized within-repertoire ranks of inferred template counts. In a later analysis, generation probabilities were computed using a VDJ recombination model fitted to out-of-frame rearrangements, and the results were checked against IGoR. In a later analysis, TCR-TCR, TCR-HLA and TCR-CMV co-occurrence was scored with hypergeometric tests, and a repertoire-size bias correction was applied to TCR pairs. In a later analysis, false discovery rates were estimated by permuting HLA or CMV assignments 20 times. A later analysis grouped co-occurring TCRs with DBSCAN, adding TCRdist sequence similarity when clustering within HLA-allele-positive subsets. For co-occurrence clustering, repertoires with fewer than 30,000 or more than 120,000 public chains were excluded, along with about five repertoires with anomalous nucleotide sharing. TCRdb carries this immuneACCESS record with in-frame sequences only. Its versions omit some clonotypes, under half of them owing to an unresolved V gene in the studies checked, with the rest unexplained. The V and J calls and the clone size are those of that table, but D and trimming were determined from the DNA. Within this sample are over 200,000 clones, with about 89% of them counted one time only. The ten biggest clones cover around 1% of the sample.

The chain is encoded by TRBV6-5 joined to TRBJ2-5; 8 middle bases align to TRBD2. The sequenced sample was PBMCs. The TCR originated in a woman under 30 in good health and CMV-seronegative. DNA sequence: TGTGCCACCAGGCTAGCGGGTCTCATCCAAGAGACCCAGTACTTC. Its product reads: CATRLAGLIQETQYF.